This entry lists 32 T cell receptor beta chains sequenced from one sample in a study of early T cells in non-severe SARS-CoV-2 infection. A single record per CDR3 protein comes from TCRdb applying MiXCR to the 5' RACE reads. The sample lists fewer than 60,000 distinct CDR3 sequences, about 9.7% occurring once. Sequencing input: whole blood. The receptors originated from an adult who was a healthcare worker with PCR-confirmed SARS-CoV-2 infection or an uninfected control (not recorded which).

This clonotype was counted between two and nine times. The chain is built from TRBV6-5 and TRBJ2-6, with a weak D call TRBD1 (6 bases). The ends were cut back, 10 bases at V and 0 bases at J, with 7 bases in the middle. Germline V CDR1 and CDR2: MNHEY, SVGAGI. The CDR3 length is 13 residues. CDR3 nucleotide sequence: TGTGCCACCAGGGGCTCTGGGGCCAACGTCCTGACTTTC. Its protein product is CATRGSGANVLTF.

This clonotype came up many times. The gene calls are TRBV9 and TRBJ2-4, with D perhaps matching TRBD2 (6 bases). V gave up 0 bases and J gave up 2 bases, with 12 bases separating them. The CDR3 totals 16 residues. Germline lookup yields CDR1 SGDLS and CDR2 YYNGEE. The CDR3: CASSVGLGGPKNIQYF. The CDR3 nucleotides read TGTGCCAGCAGCGTAGGGCTGGGGGGTCCCAAAAACATTCAGTACTTC.

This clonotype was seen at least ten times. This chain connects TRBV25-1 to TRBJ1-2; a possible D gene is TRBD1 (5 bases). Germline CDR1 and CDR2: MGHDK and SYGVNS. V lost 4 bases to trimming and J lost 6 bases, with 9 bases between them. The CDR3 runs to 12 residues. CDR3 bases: TGTGCCAGCAGTGGAGGGGTGAATGGCTACACCTTC. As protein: CASSGGVNGYTF.

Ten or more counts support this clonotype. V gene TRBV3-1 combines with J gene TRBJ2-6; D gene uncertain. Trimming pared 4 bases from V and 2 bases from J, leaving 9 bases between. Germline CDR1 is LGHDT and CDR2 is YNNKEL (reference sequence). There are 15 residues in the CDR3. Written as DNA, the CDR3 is TGTGCCAGCAGCCTCAGTATGGCTGGGGCCAACGTCCTGACTTTC. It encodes CASSLSMAGANVLTF.

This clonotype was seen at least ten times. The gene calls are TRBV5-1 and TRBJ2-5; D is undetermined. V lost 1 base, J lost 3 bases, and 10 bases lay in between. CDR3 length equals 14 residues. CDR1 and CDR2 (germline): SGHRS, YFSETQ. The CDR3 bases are TGCGCCAGCAGCTTGATCGTCTCGGAAGAGACCCAGTACTTC. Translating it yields CASSLIVSEETQYF.

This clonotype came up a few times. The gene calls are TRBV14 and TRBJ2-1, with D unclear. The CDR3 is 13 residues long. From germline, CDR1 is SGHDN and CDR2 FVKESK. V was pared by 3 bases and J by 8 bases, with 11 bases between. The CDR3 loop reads CASSQSGVHEQFF. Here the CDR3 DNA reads TGTGCCAGCAGCCAGAGTGGTGTGCATGAGCAGTTCTTC.

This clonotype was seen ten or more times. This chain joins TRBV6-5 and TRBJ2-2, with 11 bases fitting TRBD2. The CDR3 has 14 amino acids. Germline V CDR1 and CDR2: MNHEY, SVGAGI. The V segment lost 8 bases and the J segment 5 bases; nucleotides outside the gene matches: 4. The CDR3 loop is CASYVAGGTGELFF. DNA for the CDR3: TGTGCCAGCTACGTAGCGGGAGGGACCGGGGAGCTGTTTTTT.

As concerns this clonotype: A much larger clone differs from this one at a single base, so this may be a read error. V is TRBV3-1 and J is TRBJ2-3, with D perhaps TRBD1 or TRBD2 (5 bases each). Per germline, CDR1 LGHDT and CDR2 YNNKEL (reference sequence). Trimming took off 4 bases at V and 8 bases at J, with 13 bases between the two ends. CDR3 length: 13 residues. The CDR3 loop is CASSPRDGATQYF. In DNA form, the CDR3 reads TGTGCCAGCAGCCCGAGAGACGGGGCTACGCAGTATTTT.

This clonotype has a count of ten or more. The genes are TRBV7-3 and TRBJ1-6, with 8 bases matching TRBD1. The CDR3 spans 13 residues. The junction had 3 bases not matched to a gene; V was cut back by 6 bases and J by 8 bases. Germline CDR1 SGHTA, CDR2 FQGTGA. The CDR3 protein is CASRSTGDSPLHF. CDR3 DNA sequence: TGTGCCAGCAGGTCGACAGGGGATTCACCCCTCCACTTT.

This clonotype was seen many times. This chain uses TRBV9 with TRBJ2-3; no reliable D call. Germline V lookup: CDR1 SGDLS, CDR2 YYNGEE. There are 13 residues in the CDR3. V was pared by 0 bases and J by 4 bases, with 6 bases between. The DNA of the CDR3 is TGTGCCAGCAGCGTAGGAGAGCCAGATACGCAGTATTTT. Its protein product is CASSVGEPDTQYF.

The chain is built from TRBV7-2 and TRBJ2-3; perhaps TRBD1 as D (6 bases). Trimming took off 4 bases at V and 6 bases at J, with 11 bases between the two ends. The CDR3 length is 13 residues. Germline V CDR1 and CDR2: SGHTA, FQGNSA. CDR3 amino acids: CASSSRGSDTQYF. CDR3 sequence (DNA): TGTGCCAGCAGCTCTAGGGGGTCGGATACGCAGTATTTT.

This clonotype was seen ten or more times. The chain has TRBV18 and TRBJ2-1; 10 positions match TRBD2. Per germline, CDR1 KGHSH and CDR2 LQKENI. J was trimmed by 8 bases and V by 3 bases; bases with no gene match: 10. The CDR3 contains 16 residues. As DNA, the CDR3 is TGTGCCAGCTCACCCCGGTCTAGCGGGAGTTCCCATGAGCAGTTCTTC. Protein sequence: CASSPRSSGSSHEQFF.

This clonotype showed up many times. The CDR3 nucleotides are TGTGCCTGGAGTGCGCTAGCGGGGGGCCGAGGACAGTTCTTC. Its protein is CAWSALAGGRGQFF. The chain is built from TRBV30 and TRBJ2-1, with TRBD2 matching 11 bases. Unmatched junction bases numbered 9, after V lost 1 base and J lost 13 bases. CDR3 length equals 14 residues. The germline gives CDR1 GTSNPN, CDR2 SVGIG (reference sequence).

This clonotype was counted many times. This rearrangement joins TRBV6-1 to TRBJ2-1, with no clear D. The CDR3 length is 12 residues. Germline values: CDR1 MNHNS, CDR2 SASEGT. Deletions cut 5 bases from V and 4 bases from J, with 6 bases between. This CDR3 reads CASSSFYNEQFF. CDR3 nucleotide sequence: TGTGCCAGCAGTTCCTTTTACAATGAGCAGTTCTTC.

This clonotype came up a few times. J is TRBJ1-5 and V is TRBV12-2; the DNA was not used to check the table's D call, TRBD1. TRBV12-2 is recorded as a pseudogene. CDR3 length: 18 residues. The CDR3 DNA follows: TGTGCAAGTCGCTTACGATGGGACCAGGCGAGCGGCAATCAGCCCCAGCATTTT. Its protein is CASRLRWDQASGNQPQHF.

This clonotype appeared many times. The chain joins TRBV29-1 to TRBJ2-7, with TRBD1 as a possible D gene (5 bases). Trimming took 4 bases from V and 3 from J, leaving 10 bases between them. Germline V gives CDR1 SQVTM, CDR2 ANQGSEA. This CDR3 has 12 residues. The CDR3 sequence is CSVVTEDYEQYF. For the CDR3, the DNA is TGCAGCGTTGTGACAGAGGACTACGAGCAGTACTTC.

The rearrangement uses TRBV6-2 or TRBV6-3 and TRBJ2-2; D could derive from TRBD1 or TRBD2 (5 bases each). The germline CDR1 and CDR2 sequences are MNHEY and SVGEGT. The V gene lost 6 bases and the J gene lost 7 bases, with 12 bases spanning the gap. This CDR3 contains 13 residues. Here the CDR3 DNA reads TGTGCCAGCAGCGCCGGGACGGGCGGGGAGCTGTTTTTT. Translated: CASSAGTGGELFF.

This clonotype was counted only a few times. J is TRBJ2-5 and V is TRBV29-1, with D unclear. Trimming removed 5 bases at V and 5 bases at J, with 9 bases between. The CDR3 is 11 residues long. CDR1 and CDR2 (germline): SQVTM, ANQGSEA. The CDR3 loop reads CSVPTGETQYF. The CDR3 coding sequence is TGCAGCGTTCCGACTGGGGAGACCCAGTACTTC.

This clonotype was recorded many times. In DNA form, the CDR3 reads TGTGCCAGCTCACCAAGGACTTCTAGCACAGATACGCAGTATTTT. The encoded protein is CASSPRTSSTDTQYF. The gene calls are TRBV18 and TRBJ2-3; maybe TRBD2 (5 bases). Germline loops: CDR1 KGHSH, CDR2 LQKENI. The CDR3 is 15 residues long. The germline V and J ends were trimmed by 2 bases and 0 bases, with 9 bases remaining between them.

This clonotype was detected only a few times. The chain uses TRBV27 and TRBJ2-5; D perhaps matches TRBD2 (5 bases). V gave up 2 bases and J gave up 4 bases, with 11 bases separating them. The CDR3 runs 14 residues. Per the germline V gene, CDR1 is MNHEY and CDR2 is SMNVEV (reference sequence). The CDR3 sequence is CASSLERTAETQYF. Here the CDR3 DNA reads TGTGCCAGCAGTTTAGAGCGGACGGCAGAGACCCAGTACTTC.

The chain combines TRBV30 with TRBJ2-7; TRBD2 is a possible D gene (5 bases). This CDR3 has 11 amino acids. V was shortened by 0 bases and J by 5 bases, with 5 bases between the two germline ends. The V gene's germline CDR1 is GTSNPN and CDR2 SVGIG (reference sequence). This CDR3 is CAWSVGDEQYF. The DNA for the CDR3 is TGTGCCTGGAGTGTCGGGGACGAGCAGTACTTC.

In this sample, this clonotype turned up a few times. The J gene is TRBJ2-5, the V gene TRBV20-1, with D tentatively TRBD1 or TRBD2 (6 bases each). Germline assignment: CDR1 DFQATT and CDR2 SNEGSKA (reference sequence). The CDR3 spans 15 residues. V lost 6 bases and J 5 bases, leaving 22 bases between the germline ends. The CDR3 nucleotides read TGCAGTGCCCCGAGGGGGGCGGCCTGGGAGGAGACCCAGTACTTC. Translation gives CSAPRGAAWEETQYF.

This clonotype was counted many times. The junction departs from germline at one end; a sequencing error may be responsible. CDR3 sequence: CASNRGGNKEQFF. CDR3 DNA: TGTGCCAGTAATCGGGGGGGGAACAAGGAGCAGTTCTTC. V and J are TRBV19 and TRBJ2-1, with 8 nucleotides matching TRBD2. CDR1 and CDR2 from the germline V gene are LNHDA and SQIVND (reference sequence). The CDR3 runs to 13 residues.

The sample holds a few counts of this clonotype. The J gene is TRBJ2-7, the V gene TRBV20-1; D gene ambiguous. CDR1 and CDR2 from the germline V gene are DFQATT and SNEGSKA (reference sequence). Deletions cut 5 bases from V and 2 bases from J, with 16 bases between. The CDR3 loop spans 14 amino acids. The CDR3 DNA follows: TGCAGTGCTGGAAATACCGATCCAGCCTACGAGCAGTACTTC. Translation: CSAGNTDPAYEQYF.

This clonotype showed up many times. CDR3 loop: CSASGTSLTSFTDTQYF. DNA of the CDR3: TGCAGTGCTAGTGGGACTAGCCTAACCTCCTTCACAGATACGCAGTATTTT. The chain has TRBV20-1 and TRBJ2-3; 9 nucleotides match TRBD2. The V gene end was trimmed by 3 bases and the J gene end by 2 bases; junction bases not matched to a gene: 12. The CDR3 totals 17 residues. Germline CDR1 and CDR2: DFQATT and SNEGSKA (reference sequence).

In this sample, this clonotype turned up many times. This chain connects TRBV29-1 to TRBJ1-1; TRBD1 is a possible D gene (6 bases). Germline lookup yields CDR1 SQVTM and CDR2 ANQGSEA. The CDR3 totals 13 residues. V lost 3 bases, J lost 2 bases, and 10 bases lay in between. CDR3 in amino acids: CSVDNRANTEAFF. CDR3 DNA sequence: TGCAGCGTTGATAACAGGGCCAACACTGAAGCTTTCTTT.

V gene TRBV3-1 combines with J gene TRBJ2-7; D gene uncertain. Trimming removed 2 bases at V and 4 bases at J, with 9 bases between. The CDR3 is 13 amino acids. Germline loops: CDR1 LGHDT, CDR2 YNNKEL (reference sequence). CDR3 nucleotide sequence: TGTGCCAGCAGCCAACAACCCCCTTACGAGCAGTACTTC. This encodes CASSQQPPYEQYF.

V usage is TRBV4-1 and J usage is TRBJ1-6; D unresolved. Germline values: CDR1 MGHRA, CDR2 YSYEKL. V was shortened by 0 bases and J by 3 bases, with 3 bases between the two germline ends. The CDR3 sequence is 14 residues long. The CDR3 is CASSQDIYNSPLHF. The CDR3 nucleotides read TGCGCCAGCAGCCAAGACATCTATAATTCACCCCTCCACTTT.

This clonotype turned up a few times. The CDR3 nucleotides read TGTGCCAGCAGCCAAGACAGTAACTATGGCTACACCTTC. This encodes CASSQDSNYGYTF. The V and J genes are TRBV12-3 or TRBV12-4 and TRBJ1-2; D possibly corresponds to TRBD1 (5 bases). The CDR3 runs 13 residues. Deletions cut 6 bases from V and 1 base from J, with 9 bases between.

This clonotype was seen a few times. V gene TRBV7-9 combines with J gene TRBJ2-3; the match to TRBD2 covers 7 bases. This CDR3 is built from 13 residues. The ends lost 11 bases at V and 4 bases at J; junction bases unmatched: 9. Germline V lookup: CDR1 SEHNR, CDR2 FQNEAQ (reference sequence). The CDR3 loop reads CASSREVSDTQYF. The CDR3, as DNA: TGTGCCTCCAGTCGGGAGGTCTCAGATACGCAGTATTTT.

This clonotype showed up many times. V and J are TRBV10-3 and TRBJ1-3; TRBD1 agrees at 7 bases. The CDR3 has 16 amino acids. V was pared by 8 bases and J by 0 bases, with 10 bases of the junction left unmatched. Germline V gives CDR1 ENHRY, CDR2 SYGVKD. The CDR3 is CAIGKGQRLSGNTIYF. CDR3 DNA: TGTGCCATCGGGAAGGGACAGCGACTCTCTGGAAACACCATATATTTT.

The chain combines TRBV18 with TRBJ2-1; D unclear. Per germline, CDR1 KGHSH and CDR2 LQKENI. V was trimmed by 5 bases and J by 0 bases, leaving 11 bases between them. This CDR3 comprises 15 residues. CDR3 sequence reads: CASSGTRSSYNEQFF. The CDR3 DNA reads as TGTGCCAGCTCAGGAACAAGAAGCTCCTACAATGAGCAGTTCTTC.